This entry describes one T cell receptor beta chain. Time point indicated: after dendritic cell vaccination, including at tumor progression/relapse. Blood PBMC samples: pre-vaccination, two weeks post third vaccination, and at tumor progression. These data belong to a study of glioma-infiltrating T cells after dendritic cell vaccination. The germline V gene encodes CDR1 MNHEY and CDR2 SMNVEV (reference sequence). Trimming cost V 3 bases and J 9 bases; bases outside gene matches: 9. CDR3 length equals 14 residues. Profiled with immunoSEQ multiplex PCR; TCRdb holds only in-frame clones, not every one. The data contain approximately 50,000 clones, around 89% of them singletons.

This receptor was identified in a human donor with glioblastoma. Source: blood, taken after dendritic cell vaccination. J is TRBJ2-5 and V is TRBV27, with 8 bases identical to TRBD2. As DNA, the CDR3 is TGTGCCAGCAGTTTCCAGCCCCCCGGGGGGGCCCAGTACTTC. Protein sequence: CASSFQPPGGAQYF.